The 28 T cell receptor beta chains below come from one sample, sequenced in a study of blood T cell repertoires in COVID-19. TCRdb's table, derived via immunoSEQ multiplex PCR, lists solely in-frame clones and lacks some. The sample contains tens of thousands of clones, over 60% of which appear only once. Sequences were obtained from peripheral blood. The receptors come from a man in his sixties or seventies with COVID-19, enrolled during active disease.

This rearrangement joins TRBV7-9 to TRBJ2-2; D ambiguous. Trimming shortened V by 3 bases and J by 2 bases, and 7 bases separated the two germline ends. The germline CDR1 and CDR2 sequences are SEHNR and FQNEAQ (reference sequence). The CDR3 sequence is 14 residues long. CDR3 coding DNA: TGTGCCAGCAGCTTCCTAACTAACACCGGGGAGCTGTTTTTT. Amino acids: CASSFLTNTGELFF. The variable domain in full, completed from reference TRBV7-9 and TRBJ2-2, reads DTGVSQNPRHKITKRGQNVTFRCDPISEHNRLYWYRQTLGQGPEFLTYFQNEAQLEKSRLLSDRFSAERPKGSFSTLEIQRTEQGDSAMYLCASSFLTNTGELFFGEGSRLTVL.

J is TRBJ2-6 and V is TRBV7-8; perhaps TRBD1 as D (5 bases). Germline lookup yields CDR1 SGHVS and CDR2 FQNEAQ. Trimming removed 1 base from V and 5 bases from J, with 21 bases in between. CDR3 size: 19 residues. The DNA of the CDR3 is TGTGCCAGCAGCTTAGTCGGTGGCAGGGTTCTTGATTGGGCCAACGTCCTGACTTTC. Translated, it gives CASSLVGGRVLDWANVLTF.

CDR3 residues: CASSLVQGPSSPLHF. The CDR3 bases are TGTGCCAGCAGCTTAGTTCAGGGCCCAAGTTCACCCCTCCACTTT. The chain employs TRBV7-9 and TRBJ1-6, with D perhaps matching TRBD1 (5 bases). The CDR3 is 15 amino acids. The germline CDR1 and CDR2 sequences are SEHNR and FQNEAQ (reference sequence). Trimming took off 1 base at V and 9 bases at J, with 13 bases between the two ends.

In its sample, this clone ranks as medium-sized. V is TRBV28 and J is TRBJ1-5; the D gene is possibly TRBD1 (6 bases). Germline values: CDR1 MDHEN, CDR2 SYDVKM. V shed 5 bases and J shed 1 base, with 9 bases lying between them. The CDR3 contains 14 residues. CDR3 region: CASSDRRSNQPQHF. DNA for the CDR3: TGTGCCAGCAGTGACAGGAGAAGCAATCAGCCCCAGCATTTT.

The chain recombines TRBV2 with TRBJ2-2; D is uncertain. The CDR3 consists of 12 residues. Germline CDR1 SNHLY, CDR2 FYNNEI. V was shortened by 6 bases and J by 3 bases, with 5 bases between the two germline ends. CDR3 protein: CASREYTGELFF. The CDR3 coding sequence is TGTGCCAGCAGGGAGTACACCGGGGAGCTGTTTTTT. Supplemented by reference TRBV2 and TRBJ2-2, the full variable domain reads EPEVTQTPSHQVTQMGQEVILRCVPISNHLYFYWYRQILGQKVEFLVSFYNNEISEKSEIFDDQFSVERPDGSNFTLKIRSTKLEDSAMYFCASREYTGELFFGEGSRLTVL.

The V gene is TRBV5-8, the J gene TRBJ2-5; weak D call: TRBD2 (5 bases). Germline V gene data show CDR1 as SGHTS and CDR2 as YDEGEE. Trimming shortened V by 1 base and J by 4 bases, and 8 bases separated the two germline ends. This CDR3 contains 13 residues. In DNA, the CDR3 is TGTGCCAGCAGCTTGTTTGGAGGAGAGACCCAGTACTTC. As protein: CASSLFGGETQYF.

The chain couples TRBV18 to TRBJ1-2; 8 nucleotides agree with TRBD1. Germline assignment: CDR1 KGHSH and CDR2 LQKENI. With V trimmed by 3 bases and J by 5 bases, 5 bases remained unmatched. The CDR3 extends over 14 amino acids. The CDR3 nucleotides read TGTGCCAGCTCACCGGGGACAGGCATGTATGGCTACACCTTC. Translated, it gives CASSPGTGMYGYTF.

The V gene is TRBV30, the J gene TRBJ2-5, with a possible D match to TRBD2 (6 bases). Trimming removed 3 bases from V and 1 base from J, with 15 bases in between. The CDR3 is 15 amino acids. Germline loops: CDR1 GTSNPN, CDR2 SVGIG (reference sequence). This chain's CDR3 is CAWSAGTSPQETQYF. The CDR3 DNA sequence: TGTGCCTGGAGCGCGGGGACTTCCCCCCAAGAGACCCAGTACTTC.

V usage is TRBV27 and J usage is TRBJ2-1, with D unresolved. Trimming pared 3 bases from V and 8 bases from J, leaving 14 bases between. Germline V gives CDR1 MNHEY, CDR2 SMNVEV (reference sequence). This CDR3 spans 14 amino acids. The CDR3: CASSFIETTYEQFF. CDR3 in DNA: TGTGCCAGCAGTTTTATAGAAACTACATATGAGCAGTTCTTC.

The chain uses TRBV6-5 and TRBJ2-7, with 8 bases fitting TRBD1. The length of the CDR3 is 14 residues. Trimming removed 6 bases from V and 4 bases from J; junction bases left unmatched: 8. Germline CDR1 MNHEY, CDR2 SVGAGI. The CDR3 region is CASSQTGAKYEQYF. CDR3 DNA: TGTGCCAGCAGCCAGACAGGGGCCAAATACGAGCAGTACTTC.

The genes are TRBV28 and TRBJ2-7, with a tentative D call TRBD2 (6 bases). CDR1 and CDR2 (germline): MDHEN, SYDVKM. Trimming removed 5 bases from V and 11 bases from J, with 16 bases in between. This CDR3 has 12 residues. CDR3 region: CASSTPTTSKYF. In DNA, the CDR3 is TGTGCCAGCAGTACACCTACGACTAGTAAGTACTTC.

This clone appeared a single time. This chain joins TRBV4-3 and TRBJ1-5; a possible D gene is TRBD1 (5 bases). CDR3 size: 18 residues. In germline, CDR1 is LGHNA, CDR2 YSLEER. Trimming took off 3 bases at V and 5 bases at J, with 23 bases between the two ends. The CDR3 sequence is CASSQKAAAGIEDQPQHF. The CDR3 region has the DNA TGCGCCAGCAGCCAGAAAGCTGCTGCAGGGATCGAAGATCAGCCCCAGCATTTT.

The chain links TRBV18 to TRBJ1-4; D gene uncertain. The V gene's germline CDR1 is KGHSH and CDR2 LQKENI. The germline V and J ends were trimmed by 6 bases and 8 bases, with 19 bases remaining between them. The CDR3 contains 15 residues. The CDR3 protein is CASSDGGLQGEKLFF. The CDR3 region has the DNA TGTGCCAGCTCCGACGGCGGGCTACAAGGGGAAAAACTGTTTTTT.

This clone was counted a single time. The chain has TRBV7-2 and TRBJ2-7; TRBD1 aligns across 9 bases. The CDR3 is made up of 15 amino acids. V was clipped by 6 bases and J by 5 bases; unmatched bases: 11. Germline assignment: CDR1 SGHTA and CDR2 FQGNSA. CDR3 coding DNA: TGTGCCAGCAGTCAAGACAGGGGGGTAATACACGAGCAGTACTTC. Protein product: CASSQDRGVIHEQYF.

This clone has a handful of counts. V and J are TRBV2 and TRBJ1-5, with a weak D call TRBD1 (6 bases). Per the germline V gene, CDR1 is SNHLY and CDR2 is FYNNEI. The CDR3 contains 16 residues. The ends were cut back, 7 bases at V and 5 bases at J, with 21 bases in the middle. CDR3 DNA: TGTGCCAGCACCCAGGGGAACGGGCTCAGAGATCAGCCCCAGCATTTT. It specifies CASTQGNGLRDQPQHF.

The rearrangement links TRBV28 to TRBJ2-3; D might be TRBD2 (5 bases). The germline V gene has CDR1 MDHEN and CDR2 SYDVKM. This CDR3 contains 16 residues. V was shortened by 6 bases and J by 0 bases, with 16 bases between the two germline ends. The CDR3 is CASSLLSSPSTDTQYF. In nucleotides, the CDR3 is TGTGCCAGCAGCCTACTGTCTAGCCCTAGCACAGATACGCAGTATTTT.

The J gene is TRBJ2-7, the V gene TRBV7-9; D call uncertain. CDR1 and CDR2 from the germline V gene are SEHNR and FQNEAQ (reference sequence). CDR3 length: 14 amino acids. Between the trimmed V and J ends, which lost 0 bases and 5 bases, there was a span of 11 bases. Written as DNA, the CDR3 is TGTGCCAGCAGCTTAGCGGGCCCATCCCACGAGCAGTACTTC. As protein: CASSLAGPSHEQYF.

The rearrangement joins TRBV15 to TRBJ1-2; D is possibly TRBD1 (5 bases). Trimming shortened V by 6 bases and J by 1 base, and 12 bases separated the two germline ends. The CDR3 sequence is 14 residues long. CDR1 and CDR2 from the germline V gene are LNHNV and YYDKDF (reference sequence). CDR3 sequence: CATSKGGDNYGYTF. The CDR3 region has the DNA TGTGCCACCAGTAAGGGAGGGGATAACTATGGCTACACCTTC.

This clone was seen only a few times. The J gene is TRBJ1-6, the V gene TRBV7-3; no clear D gene. With 5 bases removed from V and 7 bases from J, the gap between germline ends came to 15 bases. Germline-derived CDR1 and CDR2 are SGHTA and FQGTGA. The CDR3 contains 15 residues. DNA for the CDR3: TGTGCCAGCAGCGCGCGGGCCTTGGGGAATTCACCCCTCCACTTT. Translated: CASSARALGNSPLHF.

In this sample, this clone turned up a few times. V is TRBV27 and J is TRBJ2-7; 10 nucleotides align to TRBD2. The CDR3 totals 16 residues. Germline CDR1 is MNHEY and CDR2 is SMNVEV (reference sequence). V was clipped by 5 bases and J by 5 bases; unmatched bases: 12. This CDR3 reads CASSPAGLAGVNEQYF. The CDR3 DNA sequence: TGTGCCAGCAGTCCGGCCGGCCTAGCGGGAGTCAACGAGCAGTACTTC.

This clone occurred a few times. The CDR3 region has the DNA TGTGCCAGCAGCAAACTGGGCACAGATTCGAGGGATTTCTACGAGCAGTACTTC. Translating it yields CASSKLGTDSRDFYEQYF. The rearrangement links TRBV21-1 to TRBJ2-7; TRBD2 was called by the table and not checked on the DNA. TRBV21-1 is deemed a pseudogene. The CDR3 loop spans 18 amino acids.

This clone came up once. This rearrangement joins TRBV9 to TRBJ2-7, with TRBD1 matching 12 bases. Germline V CDR1 and CDR2: SGDLS, YYNGEE. CDR3 size: 15 residues. The trim removed 0 bases at V and 6 bases at J, leaving 4 bases unmatched. In DNA, the CDR3 is TGTGCCAGCAGCGTAGAGGGACAGGGGGCCGGCGAGCAGTACTTC. Translating gives CASSVEGQGAGEQYF. The whole variable domain, filled in from reference TRBV9 and TRBJ2-7, reads DSGVTQTPKHLITATGQRVTLRCSPRSGDLSVYWYQQSLDQGLQFLIQYYNGEERAKGNILERFSAQQFPDLHSELNLSSLELGDSALYFCASSVEGQGAGEQYFGPGTRLTVT.

This clone has just a few counts. This rearrangement joins TRBV7-6 to TRBJ1-5; 9 bases are shared with TRBD1. With V trimmed by 2 bases and J by 4 bases, 3 bases remained unmatched. Germline V gene data show CDR1 as SGHVS and CDR2 as FNYEAQ. This CDR3 is 15 amino acids long. The CDR3, as DNA: TGTGCCAGCAGCTTATTGACAGGGGGTAATCAGCCCCAGCATTTT. Protein product: CASSLLTGGNQPQHF.

The chain is built from TRBV30 and TRBJ1-1; D not resolved. Germline V gene sequence: CDR1 GTSNPN, CDR2 SVGIG (reference sequence). The CDR3 length is 13 residues. Trimming removed 0 bases from V and 4 bases from J, with 9 bases in between. As DNA, the CDR3 is TGTGCCTGGAGTGTAACAGCCAGCACTGAAGCTTTCTTT. Translation gives CAWSVTASTEAFF.

The rearrangement joins TRBV18 to TRBJ1-2; 9 bases are a match to TRBD1. The V segment lost 0 bases and the J segment 7 bases; nucleotides outside the gene matches: 6. This CDR3 has 15 residues. The germline V gene encodes CDR1 KGHSH and CDR2 LQKENI. The CDR3 bases are TGTGCCAGCTCACCACCAATGGGGACAGGGTTTGGCTACACCTTC. This encodes CASSPPMGTGFGYTF. Full variable domain (remainder filled in from reference TRBV18 and TRBJ1-2): NAGVMQNPRHLVRRRGQEARLRCSPMKGHSHVYWYRQLPEEGLKFMVYLQKENIIDESGMPKERFSAEFPKEGPSILRIQQVVRGDSAAYFCASSPPMGTGFGYTFGSGTRLTVV.

This clone occurred a few times. The chain joins TRBV27 to TRBJ2-7, with 10 bases lining up with TRBD1. V lost 2 bases, J lost 3 bases, and 7 bases stayed unmatched. Germline CDR1 is MNHEY and CDR2 is SMNVEV (reference sequence). This CDR3 has 16 amino acids. The CDR3, as DNA: TGTGCCAGCAGTTTAACGGGACAGGGGATTTACTACGAGCAGTACTTC. This codes for CASSLTGQGIYYEQYF.

V and J are TRBV3-1 (or the pseudogene TRBV3-2) and TRBJ2-1; 9 positions match TRBD2. The CDR3 length is 15 residues. Unmatched junction bases numbered 5, after V lost 3 bases and J lost 5 bases. In germline, CDR1 is LGHDT, CDR2 YNNKEL (reference sequence). The CDR3 DNA reads as TGTGCCAGCAGCCATAGCGGGAGCGCTAACAATGAGCAGTTCTTC. The encoded protein is CASSHSGSANNEQFF.

The gene calls are TRBV9 and TRBJ2-7; a possible D gene is TRBD1 (6 bases). The V end lost 4 bases, the J end lost 7 bases, and 21 bases lay between the germline ends. In germline, CDR1 is SGDLS, CDR2 YYNGEE. This CDR3 has 15 amino acids. CDR3 DNA sequence: TGTGCCAGCAGCCCCGCCGGACAGCCCCTTGGGGAGCAGTACTTC. Encoded protein: CASSPAGQPLGEQYF.